Below are 30 T cell receptor beta chains sequenced from a single sample in a study of T cell repertoires in cytomegalovirus infection. Via MiXCR, TCRdb re-called the reads, giving one row per CDR3 protein. This table has about 920,000 distinct CDR3 sequences, roughly 30% appearing once. These receptors have no identified antigens. Here the sequenced sample was cultured CD8+ T cells from PBMCs, taken from culture after CMV antigen stimulation. These receptors all stem from a human donor in good health (CMV status not recorded). Some clones in this sample may be carry-over from other donors' samples.

V is TRBV20-1 and J is TRBJ2-7; 10 nucleotides match TRBD2. Unmatched junction bases numbered 4, after V lost 2 bases and J lost 0 bases. The CDR3 extends over 15 amino acids. The germline gives CDR1 DFQATT, CDR2 SNEGSKA (reference sequence). The CDR3 coding sequence is TGCAGTGCTAGAAGGCTAGCGGGGGCCTCCTACGAGCAGTACGTC. Its protein is CSARRLAGASYEQYV.

Note on this clonotype: This may arise from a read error, as a much more abundant clone is one base away. The chain is built from TRBV7-2 and TRBJ2-3; possibly TRBD2 for D (7 bases). Between the trimmed V and J ends, which lost 5 bases and 4 bases, there was a span of 25 bases. This CDR3 spans 18 amino acids. CDR1 is SGHTA, CDR2 FQGNSA, per germline. CDR3 DNA sequence: TGTGCCAGCAGCCCTCTAGTGGGGGGGCCGGCCGTATCAGATACGCAGTATTTT. Protein product: CASSPLVGGPAVSDTQYF.

The rearrangement joins TRBV6-2 or TRBV6-3 to TRBJ2-7; TRBD2 agrees at 8 bases. The length of the CDR3 is 12 residues. Germline-derived CDR1 and CDR2 are MNHEY and SVGEGT. This chain's CDR3 is CASRGLAYERYV. The CDR3, as DNA: TGTGCCAGCAGAGGACTAGCCTACGAGCGGTACGTC.

This chain joins TRBV6-5 and TRBJ2-5; no definite D call. Trimming removed 0 bases from V and 7 bases from J, with 12 bases in between. Germline CDR1 reads MNHEY; CDR2 reads SVGAGI. CDR3 length: 14 residues. CDR3 region: CASSYSKGSGTQYF. For the CDR3, the DNA is TGTGCCAGCAGTTACTCGAAAGGGTCCGGGACCCAGTACTTC.

J is TRBJ2-1 and V is TRBV7-8, with 8 bases identical to TRBD2. This CDR3 has 16 residues. CDR1 SGHVS and CDR2 FQNEAQ come from the germline V gene. Losses at the gene ends were 3 bases for V and 3 bases for J; bases not matched to a gene: 7. Written as DNA, the CDR3 is TGTGCCAGCAGCTTCCTCGGGGGGGCAGTCTACAATGAGCAGTTCTTC. Protein: CASSFLGGAVYNEQFF.

The rearrangement joins TRBV27 to TRBJ1-2, with D hard to call. The V end was cut by 6 bases, the J end by 7 bases, with 24 bases between. The CDR3 totals 16 residues. CDR1 and CDR2 from the germline V gene are MNHEY and SMNVEV (reference sequence). The CDR3 is CASSLLDEIPILGYTF. DNA for the CDR3: TGTGCCAGCAGCCTTTTGGATGAGATCCCAATTCTTGGCTACACCTTC.

Points on this clonotype: A much larger clone sits a single nucleotide away, making a read error possible. The chain has TRBV7-6 and TRBJ2-2, with a possible D match to TRBD2 (5 bases). CDR3 length: 16 residues. Germline values: CDR1 SGHVS, CDR2 FNYEAQ. The CDR3 protein is CASSPTAGVNIGELFF. CDR3 DNA: TGTGCCAGCAGCCCGACGGCCGGGGTTAACATCGGGGAGCTGTTTTTT.

The chain uses TRBV27 and TRBJ2-2; D possibly corresponds to TRBD1 (6 bases). CDR3 length equals 16 residues. Germline-derived CDR1 and CDR2 are MNHEY and SMNVEV (reference sequence). Trimming cost V 2 bases and J 9 bases, with 19 bases left between them. CDR3 bases: TGTGCCAGCAGTTTAGCGCCTCAAGACAGGTACAGGGAGCTGTTTTTT. Its protein product is CASSLAPQDRYRELFF.

V is TRBV29-1 and J is TRBJ2-5; D is ambiguous. This CDR3 has 10 amino acids. CDR1 and CDR2 from the germline V gene are SQVTM and ANQGSEA. V was clipped by 2 bases and J by 5 bases, with 3 bases between them. CDR3 nucleotide sequence: TGCAGCGTTGAATCGGAGACCCAGTACTTC. This gives the protein CSVESETQYF.

V and J are TRBV6-1 and TRBJ1-1; D is undetermined. Germline V gives CDR1 MNHNS, CDR2 SASEGT. The CDR3 extends over 14 amino acids. V lost 0 bases, J lost 7 bases, and 12 bases lay in between. The DNA of the CDR3 is TGTGCCAGCAGTGAAGCGGGCAGCTTAAGTGAAGCTTTCTTT. It encodes CASSEAGSLSEAFF.

The chain couples TRBV20-1 to TRBJ2-1, with no clear D. V lost 0 bases and J lost 6, with 15 bases in between. The CDR3 is 15 residues long. Germline V gives CDR1 DFQATT, CDR2 SNEGSKA (reference sequence). Here the CDR3 DNA reads TGCAGTGCTAGAGATCTCAGACTCGAAAGCAATGAGCAGTTCTTC. It encodes CSARDLRLESNEQFF.

This clonotype showed up just a few times. V and J are TRBV6-5 and TRBJ2-5, with D possibly matching TRBD2 (6 bases). Trimming took off 1 base at V and 1 base at J, with 10 bases between the two ends. There are 15 residues in the CDR3. Germline V gives CDR1 MNHEY, CDR2 SVGAGI. CDR3 sequence: CASSYFAGSQETQYF. The CDR3 nucleotides are TGTGCCAGCAGTTACTTTGCGGGGAGCCAAGAGACCCAGTACTTC.

A few counts support this clonotype. This chain uses TRBV27 with TRBJ1-5, with TRBD1 as a possible D gene (6 bases). Trimming took off 7 bases at V and 5 bases at J, with 18 bases between the two ends. The CDR3 length is 15 residues. Germline V gene lookup returns CDR1 MNHEY and CDR2 SMNVEV (reference sequence). The chain's CDR3 is CASKNLQGGHQPQHF. DNA of the CDR3: TGTGCCAGCAAAAATTTACAGGGAGGCCATCAGCCCCAGCATTTT.

At least ten counts were recorded for this clonotype. V is TRBV4-2 and J is TRBJ1-1; 9 bases agree with TRBD1. The CDR3 is 15 amino acids. Germline lookup yields CDR1 LGHNA and CDR2 YNFKEQ. Unmatched junction bases numbered 4, after V lost 0 bases and J lost 5 bases. The CDR3 here is CASSQEGTGRTEAFF. The CDR3 DNA reads as TGTGCCAGCAGCCAAGAGGGGACAGGGAGAACTGAAGCTTTCTTT.

With respect to this clonotype: The junction departs from germline at one end; a sequencing error may be responsible. The chain recombines TRBV6-5 with TRBJ2-6; perhaps TRBD1 as D (5 bases). CDR1 and CDR2 (germline): MNHEY, SVGAGI. CDR3 length: 15 amino acids. In DNA, the CDR3 is TGTGCCAGCAGTCCTTGGGTGTCTGGGGCCAACGACCTGACTTTC. Amino acids: CASSPWVSGANDLTF.

The rearrangement links TRBV6-2 or TRBV6-3 to TRBJ1-2; 8 bases align to TRBD1. After removal of 8 bases from V and 8 bases from J, the junction contained 7 bases not matched to a gene. The CDR3 is 12 amino acids. Germline V gene data show CDR1 as MNHEY and CDR2 as SVGEGT. The CDR3 region is CASAQGAWGYTF. The CDR3 DNA follows: TGTGCCAGCGCCCAGGGGGCCTGGGGCTACACCTTC.

The gene calls are TRBV20-1 and TRBJ1-2, with a weak D call TRBD1 (6 bases). The CDR3 covers 14 residues. From germline, CDR1 is DFQATT and CDR2 SNEGSKA (reference sequence). V shed 1 base and J shed 4 bases, with 13 bases lying between them. The chain's CDR3 is CSARVGAGPYGYTF. The CDR3, as DNA: TGCAGTGCTAGAGTGGGGGCAGGGCCCTATGGCTACACCTTC.

V usage is TRBV7-8 and J usage is TRBJ1-1, with 8 bases aligning to TRBD1. Germline assignment: CDR1 SGHVS and CDR2 FQNEAQ. This CDR3 is built from 19 residues. After removal of 2 bases from V and 0 bases from J, the junction contained 14 bases not matched to a gene. This CDR3 reads CASSLYRAGGQGLNTEAFF. Here the CDR3 DNA reads TGTGCCAGCAGCTTATATAGGGCAGGGGGCCAGGGATTGAACACTGAAGCTTTCTTT.

This clonotype was detected a few times. This chain joins TRBV27 and TRBJ2-7; 9 positions agree with TRBD2. Trimming removed 2 bases from V and 2 bases from J; junction bases left unmatched: 4. The CDR3 runs 15 residues. Germline V gene lookup returns CDR1 MNHEY and CDR2 SMNVEV (reference sequence). In nucleotides, the CDR3 is TGTGCCAGCAGTTTACTAGGCGGGGGGGCCTACGAGCAGTACTTC. It specifies CASSLLGGGAYEQYF.

This clonotype was counted between two and nine times. The chain couples TRBV27 to TRBJ2-2, with 7 bases fitting TRBD1. The CDR3 sequence is 12 residues long. J lost 11 bases, V lost 5 bases, and 5 bases had no gene match. Looked up from germline, CDR1 is MNHEY and CDR2 is SMNVEV (reference sequence). The CDR3 coding sequence is TGTGCCAGCAGTCTGACAGGGTATGAGCTGTTTTTT. This encodes CASSLTGYELFF.

This clonotype came up a few times. Mismatch with germline at one junction end may stem from a read error. V gene TRBV7-7 combines with J gene TRBJ2-1, with D tentatively TRBD2 (5 bases). CDR1 is SSHAT and CDR2 is FNYEAQ in the germline V gene (reference sequence). CDR3 length: 14 residues. The CDR3 coding sequence is TGTGCTAGCAGCTTAGGAGGCCCTCTCGATGAGCAGTTCTTC. Residues: CASSLGGPLDEQFF.

The gene calls are TRBV4-3 and TRBJ1-5; a weak D match, TRBD1 (6 bases). The V end lost 0 bases, the J end lost 0 bases, and 9 bases lay between the germline ends. This CDR3 has 16 amino acids. The germline CDR1 and CDR2 sequences are LGHNA and YSLEER. CDR3 loop: CASSQEGGNSNQPQHF. In nucleotides, the CDR3 is TGCGCCAGCAGCCAAGAAGGGGGAAATAGCAATCAGCCCCAGCATTTT.

This clonotype was picked up a small number of times. The chain couples TRBV28 to TRBJ2-1, with D uncertain. Trimming pared 5 bases from V and 0 bases from J, leaving 11 bases between. Germline assignment: CDR1 MDHEN and CDR2 SYDVKM. The CDR3 loop spans 15 amino acids. CDR3: CASSNHFSSYNEQFF. The DNA of the CDR3 is TGTGCCAGCAGTAACCACTTTAGCTCCTACAATGAGCAGTTCTTC. Drawing the rest from reference TRBV28 and TRBJ2-1, the complete variable domain is DVKVTQSSRYLVKRTGEKVFLECVQDMDHENMFWYRQDPGLGLRLIYFSYDVKMKEKGDIPEGYSVSREKKERFSLILESASTNQTSMYLCASSNHFSSYNEQFFGPGTRLTVL.

The rearrangement links TRBV4-3 to TRBJ2-5; no definite D call. Germline V gene data show CDR1 as LGHNA and CDR2 as YSLEER. The CDR3 is made up of 15 amino acids. V dropped 0 bases and J dropped 5 bases, with 13 bases sitting between them. The CDR3 loop reads CASSQDEFQAETQYF. CDR3 DNA sequence: TGCGCCAGCAGCCAAGATGAATTCCAGGCGGAGACCCAGTACTTC.

In this sample, this clonotype turned up a few times. The chain employs TRBV12-3 or TRBV12-4 and TRBJ2-7; D possibly corresponds to TRBD1 (6 bases). Between the trimmed V and J ends, which lost 3 bases and 1 base, there was a span of 13 bases. The CDR3 totals 15 residues. In nucleotides, the CDR3 is TGTGCCAGCAGTTTTGGGACAATCCCGTCCTACGAGCAGTACTTC. Protein product: CASSFGTIPSYEQYF.

The J gene is TRBJ2-5, the V gene TRBV9, with 7 bases aligning to TRBD2. V lost 0 bases, J lost 4 bases, and 9 bases stayed unmatched. Germline V gene lookup returns CDR1 SGDLS and CDR2 YYNGEE. The CDR3 is 16 amino acids. This CDR3 is CASSVGGGFLRETQYF. The CDR3 region has the DNA TGTGCCAGCAGCGTAGGCGGGGGATTCCTTCGAGAGACCCAGTACTTC.

The rearrangement links TRBV6-6 to TRBJ2-7; D possibly matches TRBD1 or TRBD2 (5 bases each). Trimming pared 5 bases from V and 12 bases from J, leaving 17 bases between. Germline assignment: CDR1 MNHNY and CDR2 SVGAGI (reference sequence). The CDR3 is made up of 12 amino acids. In DNA, the CDR3 is TGTGCCAGCAGTGAGGGGCTAGTCTCGTTGTACGTC. Translating it yields CASSEGLVSLYV.

The rearrangement links TRBV14 to TRBJ1-1; D possibly corresponds to TRBD1 (6 bases). CDR1 SGHDN and CDR2 FVKESK come from the germline V gene. The V end was cut by 2 bases, the J end by 1 base, with 11 bases between. The CDR3 has 15 residues. The CDR3: CASSQRQEWNTEAFF. DNA for the CDR3: TGTGCCAGCAGCCAACGACAGGAGTGGAACACTGAAGCTTTCTTT.

The chain recombines TRBV9 with TRBJ2-3; D is unclear. V was pared by 0 bases and J by 4 bases, with 12 bases between. Germline V gene data show CDR1 as SGDLS and CDR2 as YYNGEE. This CDR3 comprises 15 residues. This CDR3 reads CASSVEGNPSDTQYF. The DNA for the CDR3 is TGTGCCAGCAGCGTAGAAGGAAACCCGTCAGATACGCAGTATTTT.

The chain recombines TRBV11-2 with TRBJ2-7, with D tentatively TRBD1 (6 bases). Looked up from germline, CDR1 is SGHAT and CDR2 is FQNNGV. V was cut by 5 bases and J by 2 bases, with 13 bases left in between. CDR3 size: 14 residues. DNA of the CDR3: TGTGCCAGCAGCCGCGGACAGTACGCCTACGAGCAGTACTTC. Its translation is CASSRGQYAYEQYF.